This T cell receptor (beta chain) derives from a study of early T cells in non-severe SARS-CoV-2 infection. Study at large: Bulk RNA taken from unsorted whole blood was sequenced, leaving chains unpaired.

CDR1 is MDHEN and CDR2 is SYDVKM in the germline V gene. CDR3 size: 14 residues. Trimming took 4 bases from V and 5 from J, leaving 12 bases between them. In TCRdb, the 5' RACE reads were re-called with MiXCR into one record per CDR3 protein. The sample records about 30,000 distinct CDR3 sequences, about 4.5% being singletons. This clonotype showed up many times. The antigen is undetermined. Study results and limitations: Private and CD4 specificities were missed by VDJdb matching, which favored anti-spike CD8 responses.

The specimen was whole blood, collected at baseline. V usage is TRBV28 and J usage is TRBJ2-1, with D perhaps TRBD1 or TRBD2 (6 bases each). This sequence was found in an adult who was a healthcare worker with PCR-confirmed SARS-CoV-2 infection or an uninfected control (not recorded which). The CDR3 here is CASSSGADDNEQFF. The CDR3 DNA reads as TGTGCCAGCAGTTCGGGGGCCGACGACAATGAGCAGTTCTTC.